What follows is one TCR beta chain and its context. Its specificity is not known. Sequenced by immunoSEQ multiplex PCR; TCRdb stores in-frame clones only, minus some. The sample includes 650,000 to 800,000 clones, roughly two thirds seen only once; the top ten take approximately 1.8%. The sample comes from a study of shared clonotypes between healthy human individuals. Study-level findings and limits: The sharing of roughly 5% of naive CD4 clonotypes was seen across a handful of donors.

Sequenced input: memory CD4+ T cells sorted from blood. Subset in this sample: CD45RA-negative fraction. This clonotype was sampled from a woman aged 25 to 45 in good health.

CDR3 DNA sequence: TGCGCCAGCAGCTTGGGGTATTTTACCGGGGAGCTGTTTTTT. The encoded protein is CASSLGYFTGELFF. The chain is built from TRBV5-1 and TRBJ2-2, with unresolved D. The V end lost 0 bases, the J end lost 5 bases, and 8 bases lay between the germline ends. CDR3 size: 14 residues. The germline V gene encodes CDR1 SGHRS and CDR2 YFSETQ.